This TCR beta chain was sequenced for a study of type 1 regulatory T cells (dated by TCRdb to the early 2020s). In the study overall: The study characterized an in vitro protocol that generated a Tr1-enriched, alloantigen-specific CD4 T cell product named T-allo10. T-allo10 was under clinical evaluation in patients with hematological malignancies receiving allogeneic hematopoietic stem cell transplantation. The paper's findings and limits, for the study overall: Compared with non-Tr1 cells, Tr1 cells had a TCR repertoire that was more restricted, a finding the study read as clonal expansion induced by alloantigen.

From the cysteine up to the phenylalanine, the CDR3 has a length of 14 residues. CDR3 DNA is the only sequence kept; it has 42 bases, read in frame from the first base. Sequences MNHNS (CDR1) and SASEGT (CDR2) are obtained from the germline V gene. About this clonotype: Its antigen is still unknown. Its ends do not fully match the called genes, so a read error is possible.

TCRdb records Illumina MiSeq as the sequencer. TCRdb trimmed the raw reads at Q25, called clones with MiXCR and kept productive beta chains. Merged by CDR3 protein, the rows form single entries marked with the most common genes and DNA. Recorded for this sample are around 64,000 distinct CDR3 sequences; more than 20% of them occurred a single time. The biggest ten clones account for roughly 8% of the sample. This receptor was taken from a human donor in good health. Rearrangement joined TRBV6-1 to TRBJ2-1, with 10 bases matching TRBD2. The sample comprised cultured type 1 regulatory T (Tr1) cells, either the whole culture or a sorted fraction (not recorded which). The sample's cell subset or site label is to be understood as: type 1 regulatory T cells sorted from the T-allo10 product. The encoded CDR3 is CASSERALAGAGVF. The DNA reads TGTGCCAGCAGTGAACGTGCGCTAGCGGGAGCTGGGGTCTTC.